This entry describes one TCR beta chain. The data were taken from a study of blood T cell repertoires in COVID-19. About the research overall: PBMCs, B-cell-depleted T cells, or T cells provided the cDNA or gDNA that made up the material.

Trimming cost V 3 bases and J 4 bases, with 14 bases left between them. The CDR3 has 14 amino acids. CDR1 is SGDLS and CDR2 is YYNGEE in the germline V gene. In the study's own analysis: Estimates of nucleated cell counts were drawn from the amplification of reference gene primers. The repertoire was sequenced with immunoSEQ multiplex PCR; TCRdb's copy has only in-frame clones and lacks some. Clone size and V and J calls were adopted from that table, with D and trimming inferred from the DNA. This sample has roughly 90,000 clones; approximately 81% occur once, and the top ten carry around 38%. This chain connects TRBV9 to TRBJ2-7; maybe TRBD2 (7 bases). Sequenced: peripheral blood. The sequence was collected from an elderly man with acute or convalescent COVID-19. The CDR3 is CASSEGGVGYEQYF. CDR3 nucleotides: TGTGCCAGCAGCGAGGGGGGGGTCGGGTACGAGCAGTACTTC.